The clone carrying this T cell receptor (beta chain) was recorded a few times. Its antigen is as yet unknown. The data are from a study of T cell repertoires in cytomegalovirus infection. Study information: Shared public TCR beta signatures pointed to both CMV infection and a matching HLA type. Findings of the study overall: In two of eight donors, the top clonotype was HLA-C-restricted CMV-specific. Identification of carriers of CMV plus the relevant HLA was performed using cumulative public TCR beta family frequency.

Each CDR3 protein is one row after TCRdb ran MiXCR on the reads. Seen here are 150,000 to 200,000 distinct CDR3 sequences, more than 9% observed once, and the top ten hold approximately 4.6%. Sequencing used PBMCs. The sequence was collected from a human donor in good health (CMV status not recorded). Some clones in this sample may be carry-over from other donors' samples.

Here the CDR3 DNA reads TGCGCCAGCAGCCAAGATGCAGGACTAGCGCGCTCCGGGGAGCTGTTTTTT. Amino acids: CASSQDAGLARSGELFF. This chain joins TRBV4-3 and TRBJ2-2, with 9 bases matching TRBD2. The germline gives CDR1 LGHNA, CDR2 YSLEER. The CDR3 totals 17 residues. The J segment lost 6 bases and the V segment lost 0 bases, leaving 8 bases of the junction unmatched.